This section outlines one T cell receptor (beta chain) sequence together with its context. No antigen is known for it. This related bone marrow graft donor gave peripheral blood on the day of marrow donation. The data stem from a study of T cells after posttransplantation cyclophosphamide. Broader study findings: Recipient CMV seropositivity and CMV reactivation strongly tracked TRB clonality. Later blood repertoires were often dominated by clones from the donor CD8+ memory compartment. TRB overlap between skin or GI tissue T cells and blood was limited.

The repertoire was sequenced with immunoSEQ multiplex PCR; TCRdb's copy has only in-frame clones and lacks some. Among more than 20,000 clones listed, roughly 70% were seen once. The length of the CDR3 is 14 residues. Between the trimmed V and J ends, which lost 5 bases and 6 bases, there was a span of 16 bases. Germline CDR1 is MNHEY and CDR2 is SVGAGI. The receptor was isolated from a woman aged 55 to 70 in good health, CMV-negative, and a related stem cell transplant donor. The chain uses TRBV6-5 and TRBJ1-2; TRBD1 is a possible D gene (5 bases). Input material: memory CD4+ T cells sorted from PBMCs. The CDR3 sequence is CASSSFQAGDGYTF. For the CDR3, the DNA is TGTGCCAGCAGTAGCTTCCAAGCGGGGGATGGCTACACCTTC.